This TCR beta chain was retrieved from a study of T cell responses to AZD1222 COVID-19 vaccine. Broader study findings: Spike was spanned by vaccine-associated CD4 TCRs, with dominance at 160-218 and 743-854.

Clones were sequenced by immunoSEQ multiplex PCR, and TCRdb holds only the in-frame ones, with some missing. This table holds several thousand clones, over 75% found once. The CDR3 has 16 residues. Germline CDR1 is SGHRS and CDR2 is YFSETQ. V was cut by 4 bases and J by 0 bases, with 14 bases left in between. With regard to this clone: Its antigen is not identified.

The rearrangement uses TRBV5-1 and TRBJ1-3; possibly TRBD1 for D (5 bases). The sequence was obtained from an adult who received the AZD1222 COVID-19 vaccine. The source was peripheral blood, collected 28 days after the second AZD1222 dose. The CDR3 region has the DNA TGCGCCAGCAGCCCGGGACTCTCCCACTCTGGAAACACCATATATTTT. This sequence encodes CASSPGLSHSGNTIYF.